The rows below give T cell receptor beta chains drawn from one sample of a study of shared clonotypes between healthy human individuals. TCRdb's copy holds only in-frame clones and misses some; the assay was immunoSEQ multiplex PCR. In the table there are roughly 330,000 clones, over 65% of which are singletons. Source material: memory CD4+ T cells sorted from blood. The origin of the receptors is a young man in good health. CDR3s include the opening cysteine and the closing phenylalanine or tryptophan. A D gene is named only where the DNA matches it firmly. Expanded clones are given a class, and other clones once, few, many or no size at all.

j_call clone_size d_call v_call cdr3_nt cdr3_aa
TRBJ1-1 NA TRBD1 TRBV7-2 TGTGCCAGCAGCTCTGACAGGGTCGGGCGTTTCTTT CASSSDRVGRFF
TRBJ1-5 many NA TRBV19 TGTGCCAGTAGTATCGTCAGGGGCGGCAATCAGCCCCAGCATTTT CASSIVRGGNQPQHF
TRBJ2-7 NA NA TRBV2 TGTGCCAGCAGTGAAGTCGTCAGGGTCAGAGTCGAGCAGTACTTC CASSEVVRVRVEQYF
TRBJ1-1 NA NA TRBV19 TGTGCCAGTAGTATAGGGACACCCCCGGCGGCTTTCTTT CASSIGTPPAAFF
TRBJ2-3 once NA TRBV19 TGTGCCAGTAGTATTAGGGCCGGCACAGATACGCAGTATTTT CASSIRAGTDTQYF
TRBJ2-2 NA NA TRBV7-8 TGTGCCAGCAGCTTTAAACCTTTTAGCGGGGAGCTGTTTTTT CASSFKPFSGELFF
TRBJ1-2 few NA TRBV18 TGTGCCAGCTCAAAACAGGGCTACACCTTC CASSKQGYTF
TRBJ2-7 once TRBD2 TRBV28 TGTGCCAGCAGTTCTAGCGGGATCGGCGAGCAGTACTTC CASSSSGIGEQYF
TRBJ2-7 NA TRBD1 TRBV18 TGTGCCAGCTCCACGTCCCAGGGGGACGAGCAGTACTTC CASSTSQGDEQYF
TRBJ1-1 few NA TRBV7-9 TGTGCCAGCAGCTCGACACCGAACACTGAAGCTTTCTTT CASSSTPNTEAFF
TRBJ2-7 NA TRBD1 TRBV7-9 TGTGCCAGCAGCTTCGGGCAGGGGGTAGACGAGCAGTACTTC CASSFGQGVDEQYF
TRBJ2-2 NA NA TRBV7-2 TGTGCCAGCAGCTTTCAGTCTAGCTTATCGAACACCGGGGAGCTGTTTTTT CASSFQSSLSNTGELFF
TRBJ1-5 NA NA TRBV30 TGTGCCTGGAGTGGGGGGGGACACCTATATGCAAATCAGCCCCAGCATTTT CAWSGGGHLYANQPQHF
TRBJ2-7 NA NA TRBV6-1 TGTGCCAGCAGTCCGACAGGAGTTAGGTCGGAGCAGTACTTC CASSPTGVRSEQYF
TRBJ1-4 NA TRBD1 TRBV29-1 TGCAGCGTTGCCGGGACAGGGGGTGAAAAACTGTTTTTT CSVAGTGGEKLFF
TRBJ2-1 NA NA TRBV5-1 TGCGCCAGCAGCCCGGACATGACGGATGAGCAGTTCTTC CASSPDMTDEQFF
TRBJ2-3 NA TRBD2 TRBV4-3 TGCGCCAGCAGCCAAGCGGGAGGGCCGACAGATACGCAGTATTTT CASSQAGGPTDTQYF
TRBJ2-7 many NA TRBV14 TGTGCCAGCAGCCAGAGAATCGACTCCTACGAGCAGTACTTC CASSQRIDSYEQYF
TRBJ2-3 few TRBD1 TRBV10-1 TGCGCCAGCAGTGACGGTCAGGGGGCAGATACGCAGTATTTT CASSDGQGADTQYF
TRBJ2-7 once TRBD2 TRBV11-2 TGTGCCAGCAGCTTAAACGGCGGGAGCTACGAGCAGTACTTC CASSLNGGSYEQYF
TRBJ2-1 few NA TRBV11-2 TGTGCCAGCAGCCGAATTACCTCCTACAATGAGCAGTTCTTC CASSRITSYNEQFF
TRBJ2-7 once TRBD2 TRBV5-6 TGTGCCAGCACCCTTCGCGGGGGCGAGCAGTACTTC CASTLRGGEQYF
TRBJ1-2 NA NA TRBV7-2 TGTGCCAGCAGCTCCGGACAGACCAACTATGGCTACACCTTC CASSSGQTNYGYTF
TRBJ2-5 few TRBD2 TRBV27 TGTGCCAGCAGCGACCGTCTGCGGGAGAAAGAGACCCAGTACTTC CASSDRLREKETQYF
TRBJ2-6 few TRBD1 TRBV5-1 TGCGCCAGCAGCCCACAGGGGAGTAGGGGGGCCAACGTCCTGACTTTC CASSPQGSRGANVLTF
TRBJ2-7 NA NA TRBV4-3 TGCGCCAGCAGCCAAGATAATCGACAGTCCTACGAGCAGTACTTC CASSQDNRQSYEQYF
TRBJ2-7 NA NA TRBV6-5 TGTGCCAGCAGCACAGTTTCGTACAGTACCTACGAGCAGTACTTC CASSTVSYSTYEQYF
TRBJ1-3 NA NA TRBV28 TGTGCCAGCAGTTTATTGAACAACGCTGGAAACACCATATATTTT CASSLLNNAGNTIYF
TRBJ1-5 once NA TRBV28 TGTGCCAGCAGTACCCCCCGCCCGGGGCCCCAGCATTTT CASSTPRPGPQHF
TRBJ2-7 few TRBD2 TRBV18 TGTGCCAGCTCACCGCAAACTAGCGGGAGCTTCTCTTCCGAGCAGTACTTC CASSPQTSGSFSSEQYF
TRBJ2-2 NA NA TRBV9 TGTGCCAGCAGCGAGTTGGCAGGGTTTCGCTCCGGGGAGCTGTTTTTT CASSELAGFRSGELFF
TRBJ2-3 few NA TRBV7-9 TGTGCCAGCAGCTTTTTTACCCTCAGTACCACAGATACGCAGTATTTT CASSFFTLSTTDTQYF
TRBJ2-3 once NA TRBV11-3 TGTGCCAGCAGCTTCGACGCAAGCACAGATACGCAGTATTTT CASSFDASTDTQYF
TRBJ1-5 NA TRBD1 TRBV10-2 TGCGCCAGCAGGGGGACAGGGGGGTATAGCAATCAGCCCCAGCATTTT CASRGTGGYSNQPQHF
TRBJ2-7 NA NA TRBV2 TGTGCCAGCATCGGCGGGACCTCCTACGAGCAGTACTTC CASIGGTSYEQYF
TRBJ2-7 once TRBD2 TRBV28 TGTGCCAGCAGTGTCGAAAGCGGGAAAACGGGCGAGCAGTACTTC CASSVESGKTGEQYF
TRBJ1-3 NA TRBD1 TRBV6-1 TGTGCCAGCGGCGGGACAGTCCAAAGCACCATATATTTT CASGGTVQSTIYF
TRBJ2-3 NA TRBD1 TRBV23-1 TGCGCCAGACCCATCAGGACAGGGACTGATACGCAGTATTTT CARPIRTGTDTQYF
TRBJ2-7 NA TRBD2 TRBV28 TGTGCCAGCAGGGCCGTAGCGGGAGGTTCCTACGAGCAGTACTTC CASRAVAGGSYEQYF
TRBJ2-5 once NA TRBV6-6 TGTGCCAGTACTAGAGATGCAGAGACCCAGTACTTC CASTRDAETQYF
TRBJ2-3 NA TRBD1 TRBV29-1 TGCAGCGTAAGAGGGGGCGAGAGAGATACGCAGTATTTT CSVRGGERDTQYF
TRBJ2-5 NA TRBD2 TRBV2 TGTGCCAGCAGTCTTCTAGCGGGGTTTCAGGAGACCCAGTACTTC CASSLLAGFQETQYF
TRBJ1-1 NA TRBD1 TRBV25-1 TGTGCCAGCAGTGTAGGACAGGGACTTGGGGACACTGAAGCTTTCTTT CASSVGQGLGDTEAFF
TRBJ2-1 NA TRBD2 TRBV27 TGTGCCAGCAGGTTTTATAGCGGGAGGTACAATGAGCAGTTCTTC CASRFYSGRYNEQFF
TRBJ1-1 NA TRBD1 TRBV14 TGTGCCAGCACGTCGGGACAGGGGCGCACTGAAGCTTTCTTT CASTSGQGRTEAFF
TRBJ2-5 NA NA TRBV4-3 TGCGCCAGCAGCCAAGATGGCGCAGGCCAGCAAGAGACCCAGTACTTC CASSQDGAGQQETQYF
TRBJ1-2 NA TRBD1 TRBV30 TGTGCCTGGTCGACAGGGTTTTACTATGGCTACACCTTC CAWSTGFYYGYTF